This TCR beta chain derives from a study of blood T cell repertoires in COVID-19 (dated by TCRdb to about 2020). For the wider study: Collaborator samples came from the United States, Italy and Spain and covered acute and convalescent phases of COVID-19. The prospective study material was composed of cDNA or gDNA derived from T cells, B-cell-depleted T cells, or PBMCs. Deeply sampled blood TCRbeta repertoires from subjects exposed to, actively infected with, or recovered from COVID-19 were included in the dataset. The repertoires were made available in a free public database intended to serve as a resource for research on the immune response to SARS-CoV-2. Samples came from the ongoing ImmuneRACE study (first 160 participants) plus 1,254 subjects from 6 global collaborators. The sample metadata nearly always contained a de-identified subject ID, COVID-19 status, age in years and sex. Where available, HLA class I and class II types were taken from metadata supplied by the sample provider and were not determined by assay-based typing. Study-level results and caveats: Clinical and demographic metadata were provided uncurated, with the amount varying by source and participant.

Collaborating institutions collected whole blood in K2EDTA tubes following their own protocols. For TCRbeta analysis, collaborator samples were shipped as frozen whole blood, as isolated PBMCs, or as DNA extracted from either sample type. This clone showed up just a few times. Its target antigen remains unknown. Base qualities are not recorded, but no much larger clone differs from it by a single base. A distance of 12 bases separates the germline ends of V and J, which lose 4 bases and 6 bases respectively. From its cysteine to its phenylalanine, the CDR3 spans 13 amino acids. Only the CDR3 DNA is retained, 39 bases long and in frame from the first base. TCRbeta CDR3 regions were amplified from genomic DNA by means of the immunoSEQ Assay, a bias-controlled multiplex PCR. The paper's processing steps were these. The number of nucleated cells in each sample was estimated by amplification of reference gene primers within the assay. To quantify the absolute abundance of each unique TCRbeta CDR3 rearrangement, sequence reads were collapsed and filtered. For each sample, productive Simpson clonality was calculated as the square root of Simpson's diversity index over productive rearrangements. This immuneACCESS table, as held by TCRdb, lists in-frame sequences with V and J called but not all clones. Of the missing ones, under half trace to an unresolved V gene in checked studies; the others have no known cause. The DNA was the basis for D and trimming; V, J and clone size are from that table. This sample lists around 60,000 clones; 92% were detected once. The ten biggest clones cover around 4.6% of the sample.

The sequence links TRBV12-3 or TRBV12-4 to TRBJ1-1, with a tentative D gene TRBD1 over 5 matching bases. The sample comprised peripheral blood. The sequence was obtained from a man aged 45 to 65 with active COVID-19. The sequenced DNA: TGTGCCAGCAGTTCAATTGTAGGGGCTGAAGCTTTCTTT. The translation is CASSSIVGAEAFF.